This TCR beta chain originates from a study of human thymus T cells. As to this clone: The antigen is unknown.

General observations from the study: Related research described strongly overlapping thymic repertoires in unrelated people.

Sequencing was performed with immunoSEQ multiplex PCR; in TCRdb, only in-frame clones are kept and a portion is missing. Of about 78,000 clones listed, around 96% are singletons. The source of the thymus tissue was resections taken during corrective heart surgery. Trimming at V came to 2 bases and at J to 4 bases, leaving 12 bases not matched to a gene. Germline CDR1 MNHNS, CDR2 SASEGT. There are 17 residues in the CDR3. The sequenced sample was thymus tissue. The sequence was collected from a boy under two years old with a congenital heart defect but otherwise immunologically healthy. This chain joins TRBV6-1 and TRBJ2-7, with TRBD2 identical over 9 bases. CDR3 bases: TGTGCCAGCAGTGAATATGTGCGAGCGGGGGGCCTTTACGAGCAGTACTTC. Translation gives CASSEYVRAGGLYEQYF.